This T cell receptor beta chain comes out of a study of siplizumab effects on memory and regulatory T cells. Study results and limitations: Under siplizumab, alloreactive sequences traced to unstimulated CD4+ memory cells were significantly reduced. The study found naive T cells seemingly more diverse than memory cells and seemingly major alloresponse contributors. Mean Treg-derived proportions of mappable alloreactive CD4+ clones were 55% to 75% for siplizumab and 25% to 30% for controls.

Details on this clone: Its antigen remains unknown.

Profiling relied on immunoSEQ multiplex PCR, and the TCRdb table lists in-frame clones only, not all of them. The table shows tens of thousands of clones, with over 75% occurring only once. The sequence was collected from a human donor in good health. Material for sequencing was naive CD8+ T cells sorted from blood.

The CDR3, as DNA: TGCGCCAGCAGCCCATTGGACTTTACTCAGTCATGGCTCAATGAGCAGTTCTTC. Translating gives CASSPLDFTQSWLNEQFF. This sequence joins TRBV4-1 and TRBJ2-1, with a tentative D call TRBD2 (5 bases). The ends were cut back, 4 bases at V and 6 bases at J, with 25 bases in the middle. Per the germline V gene, CDR1 is MGHRA and CDR2 is YSYEKL. The CDR3 totals 18 residues.